This TCR beta chain came from a study of T cells in Graves' hyperthyroidism and ophthalmopathy. CDR1 is SEHNR, CDR2 FQNEAQ, per germline (reference sequence). V lost 0 bases and J lost 6, with 5 bases in between. This CDR3 spans 12 amino acids. Authors of the study amplified TCR beta CDR3 regions from RNA transcripts. An initial round of RT-PCR targeting the TCR CDR3 relied on the HTBI primer set. A single record per CDR3 protein comes from TCRdb applying MiXCR to the multiplex PCR reads. The repertoire includes 500,000 to 650,000 distinct CDR3 sequences, just under 20% of them detected once, and approximately 50% sits in the top ten. There are many counts of this clonotype. Diagnoses rested on clinical symptoms, serum thyroxine and TRAb, thyroid ultrasound and orbital computed tomography.

The specimen was blood. The chain has TRBV7-9 and TRBJ1-1; D ambiguous. This receptor was obtained from a middle-aged man with Graves' ophthalmopathy. In DNA, the CDR3 is TGTGCCAGCAGCTTAGCCGCACCTGAAGCTTTCTTT. This sequence encodes CASSLAAPEAFF.